This TCR beta chain was identified during a study of PD-L1 blockade in urothelial cancer. Overall study context: Samples of blood were analyzed 3 weeks (second dose) and 6 weeks after treatment start. The study's findings and limits: Better survival was predicted by below-median pretreatment blood TCR clonality.

Time point meaning: peripheral blood 6 weeks after treatment start. Profiling relied on immunoSEQ multiplex PCR, and the TCRdb table lists in-frame clones only, not all of them. The data show about 130,000 clones, about 84% seen once. The CDR3 extends over 12 amino acids. V lost 4 bases to trimming and J lost 4 bases, with 9 bases between them. Per germline, CDR1 SQVTM and CDR2 ANQGSEA. As to this clone: Its antigen remains unidentified.

The J gene is TRBJ2-3, the V gene TRBV29-1; possible D gene TRBD1, 5 bases. The input for sequencing was PBMCs, taken around atezolizumab (anti-PD-L1) treatment. This clonotype was sampled from a man in his forties or fifties with urothelial cancer. The CDR3 region has the DNA TGCAGCGTTGGGCCAGGGCCAGATACGCAGTATTTT. Protein product: CSVGPGPDTQYF.